What follows is one T cell receptor (beta chain) and its context. This entry belongs to a study of blood T cell repertoires in COVID-19. Study information: Samples of COVID-19 (acute and convalescent) were obtained from the United States, Italy and Spain. The analysed material was cDNA or gDNA that came from T cells, B-cell-depleted T cells, or PBMCs.

Germline values: CDR1 SGDLS, CDR2 YYNGEE. Trimming removed 2 bases from V and 6 bases from J; junction bases left unmatched: 7. This CDR3 has 14 residues. In the authors' methods: Reference gene primers were amplified, and this amplification served to estimate nucleated cell counts. Only in-frame clones appear in the TCRdb table, and some are missing; sequencing was by immunoSEQ multiplex PCR. V, J and clone size were drawn from that table, and D and trimming were deduced from the DNA. The sample has around 230,000 clones; approximately 83% are singletons. This clonotype was sampled from a woman at least 80 years old with acute or convalescent COVID-19. The sample taken for sequencing was peripheral blood. The V and J genes are TRBV9 and TRBJ1-1; 7 nucleotides line up with TRBD1. CDR3 nucleotide sequence: TGTGCCAGCAGCGTGGGAGACAGGGAGGCTGAAGCTTTCTTT. Translating gives CASSVGDREAEAFF.